One and the same sample provided the 14 T cell receptor beta chains below, sequenced in a study of shared clonotypes between healthy human individuals. Assay: immunoSEQ multiplex PCR; the TCRdb copy retains only in-frame clones and omits some. The sample contains about 2 million clones, roughly 95% of which appear only once. The material sequenced was naive CD4+ T cells sorted from blood. Subset: CD45RA+ positively selected. All receptors come from a man between 18 and 35 years old in good health.

The chain employs TRBV6-5 and TRBJ2-7, with D tentatively TRBD2 (5 bases). V lost 2 bases and J 4 bases, leaving 12 bases between the germline ends. CDR1 is MNHEY, CDR2 SVGAGI, per germline. The CDR3 covers 14 residues. This chain's CDR3 is CASSYGESRYEQYF. For the CDR3, the DNA is TGTGCCAGCAGTTACGGGGAGAGTAGGTACGAGCAGTACTTC.

V usage is TRBV10-2 and J usage is TRBJ2-1, with 9 bases that match TRBD1. V was pared by 0 bases and J by 3 bases, with 6 bases of the junction left unmatched. Per germline, CDR1 WSHSY and CDR2 SAAADI. There are 17 residues in the CDR3. The CDR3 protein is CASSESGTGMIYNEQFF. The CDR3, as DNA: TGCGCCAGCAGTGAGTCCGGGACAGGGATGATCTACAATGAGCAGTTCTTC.

The chain carries TRBV11-1 and TRBJ1-1; no reliable D call. The length of the CDR3 is 13 residues. The germline V and J ends were trimmed by 3 bases and 2 bases, with 7 bases remaining between them. CDR1 and CDR2 from the germline V gene are SGHAT and FQDESV (reference sequence). The CDR3 DNA follows: TGTGCCAGCAGCTTGCAAGGTAACACTGAAGCTTTCTTT. Its translation: CASSLQGNTEAFF.

This chain joins TRBV4-3 and TRBJ1-2; D unclear. This CDR3 contains 15 residues. Between the trimmed V and J ends, which lost 1 base and 4 bases, there was a span of 13 bases. CDR1 is LGHNA and CDR2 is YSLEER in the germline V gene. In DNA, the CDR3 is TGCGCCAGCAGCCAAGGAGGTGGAGAGGTCTATGGCTACACCTTC. This codes for CASSQGGGEVYGYTF.

This clone was recorded only once. The chain carries TRBV30 and TRBJ1-1, with D possibly being TRBD1 (5 bases). CDR1 is GTSNPN, CDR2 SVGIG, per germline (reference sequence). The ends were cut back, 8 bases at V and 4 bases at J, with 14 bases in the middle. This CDR3 spans 12 amino acids. CDR3 protein: CAGTPRSTEAFF. DNA for the CDR3: TGTGCCGGGACTCCCCGGAGCACTGAAGCTTTCTTT.

The J gene is TRBJ2-3, the V gene TRBV7-9; no reliable D call. The CDR3 has 14 amino acids. Trimming removed 5 bases at V and 2 bases at J, with 11 bases between. Germline V gene sequence: CDR1 SEHNR, CDR2 FQNEAQ (reference sequence). CDR3 in amino acids: CASSGRLNTDTQYF. CDR3 nucleotides: TGTGCCAGCAGCGGACGACTCAACACAGATACGCAGTATTTT. Supplemented by reference TRBV7-9 and TRBJ2-3, the full variable domain reads DTGVSQNPRHKITKRGQNVTFRCDPISEHNRLYWYRQTLGQGPEFLTYFQNEAQLEKSRLLSDRFSAERPKGSFSTLEIQRTEQGDSAMYLCASSGRLNTDTQYFGPGTRLTVL.

This chain joins TRBV4-3 and TRBJ2-1; 12 nucleotides match TRBD2. Unmatched junction bases numbered 15, after V lost 5 bases and J lost 7 bases. This CDR3 contains 18 residues. Germline CDR1 is LGHNA and CDR2 is YSLEER. The CDR3 coding sequence is TGCGCCAGCAGCTTATCCAAGAGGACTAGCGGGAAATCTAATGAGCAGTTCTTC. Translated: CASSLSKRTSGKSNEQFF.

To note about this clone: At one of its ends the junction is not consistent with the germline gene, which may arise from a read error. The J gene is TRBJ1-2, the V gene TRBV19; a possible D gene is TRBD1 (5 bases). CDR1 and CDR2 from the germline V gene are LNHDA and SQIVND (reference sequence). This CDR3 is built from 15 residues. The CDR3 DNA sequence: TGTGCCAGTAGTATATATGACAGATCTATCTATGGCCACACCTTC. Its protein product is CASSIYDRSIYGHTF.

The rearrangement joins TRBV30 to TRBJ2-7; tentatively, D is TRBD2 (5 bases). The germline V gene has CDR1 GTSNPN and CDR2 SVGIG (reference sequence). The CDR3 spans 13 residues. Trimming took off 4 bases at V and 7 bases at J, with 17 bases between the two ends. CDR3 amino acids: CAWNSGTPGEQYF. Here the CDR3 DNA reads TGTGCCTGGAATTCCGGAACCCCGGGGGAGCAGTACTTC.

The chain carries TRBV11-1 and TRBJ2-7, with D possibly TRBD1 on 5 matching bases. The V end was cut by 5 bases, the J end by 2 bases, with 16 bases between. There are 15 residues in the CDR3. CDR1 is SGHAT and CDR2 is FQDESV in the germline V gene (reference sequence). CDR3 residues: CASSIGHDVAYEQYF. The CDR3 DNA reads TGTGCCAGCAGCATTGGACATGATGTCGCCTACGAGCAGTACTTC.

A word on this clone: Different DNA sequences within this sample yield the same CDR3. The chain recombines TRBV6-5 with TRBJ1-1; possible D gene TRBD1, 5 bases. From germline, CDR1 is MNHEY and CDR2 SVGAGI. CDR3 size: 14 residues. V dropped 2 bases and J dropped 4 bases, with 11 bases sitting between them. In DNA, the CDR3 is TGTGCCAGCAGTTACGGGGGGGGTATCACTGAAGCTTTCTTT. Its protein is CASSYGGGITEAFF.

The chain combines TRBV5-5 with TRBJ1-3; tentatively, D is TRBD1 (6 bases). The CDR3 is 14 amino acids. CDR1 and CDR2 (germline): SGHKS, YYEKEE (reference sequence). V lost 2 bases and J 3 bases, leaving 9 bases between the germline ends. Written as DNA, the CDR3 is TGTGCCAGCAGCTTCACAGGGCTTGGAAACACCATATATTTT. It codes for CASSFTGLGNTIYF.

The rearrangement joins TRBV9 to TRBJ2-5, with 7 bases that match TRBD1. From germline, CDR1 is SGDLS and CDR2 YYNGEE. The junction had 17 bases not matched to a gene; V was cut back by 4 bases and J by 5 bases. The CDR3 loop spans 17 amino acids. The CDR3 nucleotides are TGTGCCAGCAGCCCCCGGGAAGGGGGCGGCGGGTCTGAGACCCAGTACTTC. Its protein is CASSPREGGGGSETQYF.

This chain uses TRBV4-1 with TRBJ2-7, with 7 bases that match TRBD1. The CDR3 runs to 14 residues. Germline CDR1 and CDR2: MGHRA and YSYEKL. J was trimmed by 6 bases and V by 4 bases; bases with no gene match: 9. The CDR3 DNA reads as TGCGCCAGCAGCCCCTCCGGACAGGTGGGCGAGCAGTACTTC. Translating it yields CASSPSGQVGEQYF.